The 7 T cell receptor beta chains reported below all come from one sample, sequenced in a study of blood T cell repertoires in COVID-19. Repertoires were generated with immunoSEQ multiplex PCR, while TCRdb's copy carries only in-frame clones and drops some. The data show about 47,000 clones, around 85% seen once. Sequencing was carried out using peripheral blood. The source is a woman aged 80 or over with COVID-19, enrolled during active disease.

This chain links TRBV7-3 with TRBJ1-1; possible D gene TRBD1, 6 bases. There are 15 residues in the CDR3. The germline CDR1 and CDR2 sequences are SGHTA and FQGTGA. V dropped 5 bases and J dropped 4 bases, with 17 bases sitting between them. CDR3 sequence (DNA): TGTGCCAGCAGCCTGCTAGGGGGGGTAGGCACTGAAGCTTTCTTT. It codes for CASSLLGGVGTEAFF.

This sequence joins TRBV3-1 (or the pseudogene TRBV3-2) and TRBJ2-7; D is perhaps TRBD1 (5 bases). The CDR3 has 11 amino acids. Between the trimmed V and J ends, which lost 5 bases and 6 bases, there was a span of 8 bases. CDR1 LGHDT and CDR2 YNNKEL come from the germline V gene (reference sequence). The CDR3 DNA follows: TGTGCCAGCAGCGAAAGGGGCGAGCAGTACTTC. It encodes CASSERGEQYF.

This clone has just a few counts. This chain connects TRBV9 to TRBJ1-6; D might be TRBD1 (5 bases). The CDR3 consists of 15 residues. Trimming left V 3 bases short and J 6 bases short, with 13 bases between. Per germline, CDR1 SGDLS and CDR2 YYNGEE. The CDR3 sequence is CASSETRGINSPLHF. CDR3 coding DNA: TGTGCCAGCAGCGAGACCCGGGGGATTAATTCACCCCTCCACTTT.

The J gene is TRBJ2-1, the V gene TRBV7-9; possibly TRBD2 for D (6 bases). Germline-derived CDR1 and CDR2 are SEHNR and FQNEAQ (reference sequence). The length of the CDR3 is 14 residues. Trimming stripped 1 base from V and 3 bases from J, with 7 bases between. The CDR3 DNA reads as TGTGCCAGCAGCTTAGGCGGGGACTACAATGAGCAGTTCTTC. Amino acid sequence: CASSLGGDYNEQFF.

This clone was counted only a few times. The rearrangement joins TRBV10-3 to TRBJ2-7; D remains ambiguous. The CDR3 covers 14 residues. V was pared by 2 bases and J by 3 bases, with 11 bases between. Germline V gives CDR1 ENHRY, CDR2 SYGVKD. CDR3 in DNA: TGTGCCATCAGTGAGCTCCAGGCCTTCTACGAGCAGTACTTC. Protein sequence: CAISELQAFYEQYF.

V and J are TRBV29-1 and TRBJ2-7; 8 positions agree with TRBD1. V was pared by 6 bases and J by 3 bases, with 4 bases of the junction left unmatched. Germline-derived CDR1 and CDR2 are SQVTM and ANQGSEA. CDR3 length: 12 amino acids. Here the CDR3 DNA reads TGCAGCGTGGCGGACAGGGTCTACGAGCAGTACTTC. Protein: CSVADRVYEQYF.

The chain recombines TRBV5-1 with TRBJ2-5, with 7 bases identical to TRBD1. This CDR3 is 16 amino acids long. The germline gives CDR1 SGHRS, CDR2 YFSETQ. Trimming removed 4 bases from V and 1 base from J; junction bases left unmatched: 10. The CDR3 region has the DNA TGCGCCAGCAGCGGGGGCGGACAGGTCGCCCAAGAGACCCAGTACTTC. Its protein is CASSGGGQVAQETQYF.